This T cell receptor (beta chain) was captured in a study of Ad26.COV2.S vaccination and SARS-CoV-2 variants (dated by TCRdb to about 2021). For the study in its entirety: Vaccine-arm donors were drawn from COV1001, a multicentre, randomized, double-blind, placebo-controlled phase I-IIa trial of Ad26.COV2.S in healthy adults. Ad26.COV2.S was administered intramuscularly at a dose of 5x10^10 or 1x10^11 viral particles, either as one shot or as two shots given 56 days apart. TCRbeta repertoire sequencing was used to assess the specificity and breadth of SARS-CoV-2-reactive T cell receptors after Ad26.COV2.S vaccination. The TCR-sequenced set comprised around 30 samples: 19 Ad26.COV2.S vaccine recipients, 5 placebo recipients and 8 SARS-CoV-2 convalescent individuals. Trial participants were randomized into five groups of five, in which low-dose or high-dose Ad26.COV2.S was given once or twice, or placebo was given on both occasions. Blinding of investigators to trial group allocation was maintained during experiments and outcome assessment. Points the paper makes about the study in general: Comparable non-spike TCR breadth was observed between vaccine and placebo recipients, consistent with only spike being contained in the vaccine. According to the authors, total T cell responses may have been underestimated by the TCR breadth and depth analyses. Compared with placebo recipients, Ad26.COV2.S recipients showed higher spike-specific TCR breadth (P = 0.0014). Substantial breadth of spike-specific CD8+ and CD4+ T cell responses was reported after vaccination. The study lacked the statistical power to compare responses across vaccine doses or regimens.

Spanning cysteine to phenylalanine, the CDR3 consists of 15 amino acids. Only CDR3 DNA remains: 45 bases, in frame from the first base. The germline V end is reduced by 1 base and the J end by 11 bases; junction bases left unmatched: 10. The CDR1 and CDR2 encoded by the germline V gene (reference sequence) are LNHNV and YYDKDF. The immunoSEQ Assay was the method used to sequence TCRbeta CDR3 regions. After extraction, genomic DNA underwent amplification by bias-controlled multiplex PCR, followed by high-throughput sequencing. The authors' analysis ran thus. To quantify the absolute abundance of every unique TCRbeta CDR3 region, sequences were collapsed and filtered. T cell fraction was estimated by normalizing TCRbeta template counts to usable DNA, which was measured by amplifying reference genes present in all nucleated cells. Repertoire TCRs were annotated as SARS-CoV-2-specific by exact matching of V gene, CDR3 amino acid sequence and J gene to a known reactive TCR set. MIRA supplied the reference SARS-CoV-2 TCR set, which was filtered for enrichment in COVID-19-positive ImmuneCODE repertoires so that public or cross-reactive TCRs were removed. Using the MIRA antigens, annotated TCRs were further analysed by specific ORF or by position within an ORF. Breadth was defined as the number of annotated unique rearrangements divided by the total number of unique productive rearrangements, and depth was defined as the summed frequency of the annotated unique rearrangements. Two-sided Wilcoxon rank-sum tests were applied when comparing TCR breadth between groups. TCRdb re-hosts the immuneACCESS table, in-frame sequences only. Its copies lack some clones; in the studies checked, an unresolved V gene accounts for under half of them, and the cause for the rest is not known. Clone size and V and J calls were adopted from that table, with D and trimming inferred from the DNA. This sample has some 520,000 clones in its table, and roughly nine tenths of those were observed once. The top ten clonotypes cover roughly 13% of the sample.

What the treatment or condition label conveys for this sample: around 19 received Ad26.COV2.S at low or high dose, single or two shots; roughly five received placebo; per-sample allocation not given. Repertoires of vaccine and placebo recipients were sequenced from samples collected on day 63 after the first injection. Cohort 1b enrolled 20 to 30 adults aged 18-55 years at a single site in Boston, USA, between 29 July and 7 August 2020. Ad26.COV2.S was a replication-incompetent adenovirus type 26 vector expressing a prefusion-stabilized SARS-CoV-2 spike protein from the original Wuhan strain. Worth noting for this clone: Its antigen is still unknown. Base-call qualities are not available, and no considerably larger clone is one nucleotide away.

The V and J segments used are TRBV15 and TRBJ1-5, and 8 junctional nucleotides match TRBD1. Sequencing was performed on peripheral blood, taken in a trial of Ad26.COV2.S vaccine versus placebo. This TCR derives from a person between 18 and 60 years old who received the Ad26.COV2.S COVID-19 vaccine or a placebo. The bases read TGTGCCACCAGCAGAGGCCAGGGGGCTATGATGTCCCAGCATTTT. Translated, this gives CATSRGQGAMMSQHF.